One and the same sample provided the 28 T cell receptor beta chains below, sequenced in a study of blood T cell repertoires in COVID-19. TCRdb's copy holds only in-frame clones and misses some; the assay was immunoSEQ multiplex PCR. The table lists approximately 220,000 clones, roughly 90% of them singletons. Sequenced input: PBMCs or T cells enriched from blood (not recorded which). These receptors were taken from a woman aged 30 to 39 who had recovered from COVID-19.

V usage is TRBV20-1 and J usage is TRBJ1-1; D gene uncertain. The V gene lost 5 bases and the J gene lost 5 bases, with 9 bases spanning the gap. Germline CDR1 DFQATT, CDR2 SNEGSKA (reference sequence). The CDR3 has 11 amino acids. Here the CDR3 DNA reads TGCAGTGCTGCCAGGTGGACTGAAGCTTTCTTT. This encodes CSAARWTEAFF.

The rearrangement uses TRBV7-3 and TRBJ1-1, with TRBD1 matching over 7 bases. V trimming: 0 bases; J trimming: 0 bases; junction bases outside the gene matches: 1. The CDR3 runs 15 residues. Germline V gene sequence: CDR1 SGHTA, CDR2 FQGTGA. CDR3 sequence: CASSLTGGVNTEAFF. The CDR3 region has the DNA TGTGCCAGCAGCTTAACAGGGGGCGTGAACACTGAAGCTTTCTTT.

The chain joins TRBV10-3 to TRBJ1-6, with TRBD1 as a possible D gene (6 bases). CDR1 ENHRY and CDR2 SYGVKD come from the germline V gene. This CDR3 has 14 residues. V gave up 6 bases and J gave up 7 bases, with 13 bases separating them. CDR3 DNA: TGTGCCATCAGGGTGGACAGAGCCAATTCACCCCTCCACTTT. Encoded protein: CAIRVDRANSPLHF.

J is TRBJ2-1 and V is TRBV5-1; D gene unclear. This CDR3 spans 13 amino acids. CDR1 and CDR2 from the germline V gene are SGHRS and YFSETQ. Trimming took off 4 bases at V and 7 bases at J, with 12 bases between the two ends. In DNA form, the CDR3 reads TGCGCCAGCAGCCCGCTCGGGTCGAATGAGCAGTTCTTC. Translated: CASSPLGSNEQFF.

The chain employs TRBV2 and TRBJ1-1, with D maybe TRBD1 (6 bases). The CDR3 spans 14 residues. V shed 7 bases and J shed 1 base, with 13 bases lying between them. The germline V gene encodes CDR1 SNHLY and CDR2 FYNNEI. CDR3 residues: CASTQGIRNTEAFF. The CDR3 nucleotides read TGTGCCAGCACACAGGGAATCCGGAACACTGAAGCTTTCTTT.

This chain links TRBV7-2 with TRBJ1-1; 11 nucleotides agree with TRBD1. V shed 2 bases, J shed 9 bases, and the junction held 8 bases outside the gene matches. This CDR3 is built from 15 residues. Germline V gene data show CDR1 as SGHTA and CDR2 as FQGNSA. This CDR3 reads CASSLQGQGGQKAFF. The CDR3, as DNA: TGTGCCAGCAGCTTACAGGGACAGGGGGGGCAAAAAGCTTTCTTT.

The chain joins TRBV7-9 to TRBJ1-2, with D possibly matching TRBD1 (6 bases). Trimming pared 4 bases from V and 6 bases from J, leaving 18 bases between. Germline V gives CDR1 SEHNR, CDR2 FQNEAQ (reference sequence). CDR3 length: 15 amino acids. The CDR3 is CASSSGQGLRHGYTF. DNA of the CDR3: TGTGCCAGCAGCTCCGGGCAGGGGCTTCGGCATGGCTACACCTTC.

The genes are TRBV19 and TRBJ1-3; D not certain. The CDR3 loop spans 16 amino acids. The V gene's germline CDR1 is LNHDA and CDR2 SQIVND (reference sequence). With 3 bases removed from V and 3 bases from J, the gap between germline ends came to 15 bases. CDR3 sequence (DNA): TGTGCCAGTAGTATCCACCTTGGAGGAATTGGAAACACCATATATTTT. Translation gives CASSIHLGGIGNTIYF.

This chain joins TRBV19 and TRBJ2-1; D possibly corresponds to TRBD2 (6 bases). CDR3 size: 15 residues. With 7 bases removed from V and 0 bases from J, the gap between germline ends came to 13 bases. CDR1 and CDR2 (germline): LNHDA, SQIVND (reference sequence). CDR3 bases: TGTGCCAGTACCCAGGAGGGGAGCTCCTACAATGAGCAGTTCTTC. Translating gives CASTQEGSSYNEQFF.

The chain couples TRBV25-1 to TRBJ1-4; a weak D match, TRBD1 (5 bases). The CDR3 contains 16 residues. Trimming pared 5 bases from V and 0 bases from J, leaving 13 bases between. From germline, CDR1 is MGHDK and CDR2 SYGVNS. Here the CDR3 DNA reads TGTGCCAGCAGTCCTCAGGGTTCCTCAACTAATGAAAAACTGTTTTTT. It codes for CASSPQGSSTNEKLFF.

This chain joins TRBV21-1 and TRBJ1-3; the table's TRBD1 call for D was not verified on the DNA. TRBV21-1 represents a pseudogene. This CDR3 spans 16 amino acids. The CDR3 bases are TGTGCCAGCAGCAAGGGAAGCAGGGGGCCTGGAAACACCATATATTTT. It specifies CASSKGSRGPGNTIYF.

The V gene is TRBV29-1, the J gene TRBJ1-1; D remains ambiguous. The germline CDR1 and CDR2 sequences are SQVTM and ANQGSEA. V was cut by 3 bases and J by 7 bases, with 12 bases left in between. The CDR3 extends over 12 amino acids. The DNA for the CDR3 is TGCAGCGTTGACAGTGCTCGAGGTGAAGCTTTCTTT. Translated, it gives CSVDSARGEAFF.

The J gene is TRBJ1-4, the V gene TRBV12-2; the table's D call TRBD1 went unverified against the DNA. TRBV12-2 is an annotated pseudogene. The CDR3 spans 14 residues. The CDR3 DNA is TGTGCAAGTCGCCTCGACAGAGCTTCGGAAAAACTGTTTTTT. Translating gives CASRLDRASEKLFF.

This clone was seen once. In nucleotides, the CDR3 is TGTGCCAGCAGCTCAAAGGGGGTTGGGGATCAGCCCCAGCATTTT. This sequence encodes CASSSKGVGDQPQHF. The chain joins TRBV21-1 to TRBJ1-5; the D call in the table, TRBD1, was not verified against the DNA. TRBV21-1 is an annotated pseudogene. CDR3 size: 15 residues.

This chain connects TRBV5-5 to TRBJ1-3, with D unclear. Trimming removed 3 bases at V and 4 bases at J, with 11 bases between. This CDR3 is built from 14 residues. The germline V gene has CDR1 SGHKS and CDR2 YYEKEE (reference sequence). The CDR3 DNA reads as TGTGCCAGCAGCTCCGAGGGAACAGGAAACACCATATATTTT. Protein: CASSSEGTGNTIYF.

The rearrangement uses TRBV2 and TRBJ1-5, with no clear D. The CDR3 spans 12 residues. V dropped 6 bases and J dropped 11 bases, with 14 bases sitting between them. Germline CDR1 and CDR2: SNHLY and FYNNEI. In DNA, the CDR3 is TGTGCCAGCAGGACGGGGAAAGAGTCCCAGCATTTT. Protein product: CASRTGKESQHF.

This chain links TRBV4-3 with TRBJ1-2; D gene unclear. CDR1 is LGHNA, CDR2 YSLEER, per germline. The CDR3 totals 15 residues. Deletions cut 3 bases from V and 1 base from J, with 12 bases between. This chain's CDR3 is CASSQTGGGNYGYTF. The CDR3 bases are TGCGCCAGCAGCCAGACGGGAGGAGGTAACTATGGCTACACCTTC.

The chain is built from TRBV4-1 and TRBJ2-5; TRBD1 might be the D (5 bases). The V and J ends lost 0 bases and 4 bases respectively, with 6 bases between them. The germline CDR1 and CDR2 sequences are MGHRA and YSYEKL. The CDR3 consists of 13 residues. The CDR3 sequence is CASSQDQGETQYF. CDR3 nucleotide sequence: TGCGCCAGCAGCCAAGATCAGGGAGAGACCCAGTACTTC.

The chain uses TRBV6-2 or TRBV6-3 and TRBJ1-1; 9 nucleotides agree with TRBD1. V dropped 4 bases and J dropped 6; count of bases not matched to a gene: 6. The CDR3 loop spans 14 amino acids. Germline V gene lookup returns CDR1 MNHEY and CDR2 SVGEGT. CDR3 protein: CASSLQGAFAEAFF. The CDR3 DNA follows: TGTGCCAGCAGTTTACAGGGGGCGTTCGCTGAAGCTTTCTTT.

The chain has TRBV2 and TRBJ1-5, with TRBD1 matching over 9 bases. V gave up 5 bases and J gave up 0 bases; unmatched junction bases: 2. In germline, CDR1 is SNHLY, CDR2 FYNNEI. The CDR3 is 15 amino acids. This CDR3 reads CASSRDRASNQPQHF. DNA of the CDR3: TGTGCCAGCAGTCGGGACAGGGCTAGCAATCAGCCCCAGCATTTT. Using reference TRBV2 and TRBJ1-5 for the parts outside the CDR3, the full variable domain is EPEVTQTPSHQVTQMGQEVILRCVPISNHLYFYWYRQILGQKVEFLVSFYNNEISEKSEIFDDQFSVERPDGSNFTLKIRSTKLEDSAMYFCASSRDRASNQPQHFGDGTRLSIL.

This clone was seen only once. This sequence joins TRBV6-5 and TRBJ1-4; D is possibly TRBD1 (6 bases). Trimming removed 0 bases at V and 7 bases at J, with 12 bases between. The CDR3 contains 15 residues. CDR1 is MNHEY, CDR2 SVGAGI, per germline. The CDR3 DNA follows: TGTGCCAGCAGTTACTCGGGAGGGGGTGTTGAAAAACTGTTTTTT. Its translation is CASSYSGGGVEKLFF.

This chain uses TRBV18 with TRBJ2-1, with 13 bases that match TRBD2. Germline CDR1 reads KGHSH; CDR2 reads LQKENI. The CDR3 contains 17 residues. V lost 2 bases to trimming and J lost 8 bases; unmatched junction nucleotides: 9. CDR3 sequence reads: CASSPATSGGSRDEQFF. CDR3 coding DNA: TGTGCCAGCTCACCAGCGACTAGCGGGGGGTCGAGGGATGAGCAGTTCTTC.

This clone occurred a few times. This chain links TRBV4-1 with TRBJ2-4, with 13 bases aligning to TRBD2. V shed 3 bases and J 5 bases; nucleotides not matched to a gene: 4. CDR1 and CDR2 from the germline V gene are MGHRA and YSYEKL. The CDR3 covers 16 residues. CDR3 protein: CASSHGTSGDENIQYF. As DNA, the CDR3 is TGCGCCAGCAGCCATGGGACTAGCGGGGACGAAAACATTCAGTACTTC.

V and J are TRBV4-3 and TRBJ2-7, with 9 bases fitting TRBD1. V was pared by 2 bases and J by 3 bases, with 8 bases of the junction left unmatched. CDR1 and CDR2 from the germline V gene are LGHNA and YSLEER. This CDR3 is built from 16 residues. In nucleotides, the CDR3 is TGCGCCAGCAGCCAAATCTGGGGACAGGGACGCTACGAGCAGTACTTC. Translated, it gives CASSQIWGQGRYEQYF.

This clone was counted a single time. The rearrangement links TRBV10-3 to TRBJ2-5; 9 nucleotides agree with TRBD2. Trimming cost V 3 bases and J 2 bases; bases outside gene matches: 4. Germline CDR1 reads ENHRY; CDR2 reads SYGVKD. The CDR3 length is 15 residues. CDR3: CAISEIAGDQETQYF. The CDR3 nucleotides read TGTGCCATCAGTGAAATAGCGGGGGATCAAGAGACCCAGTACTTC.

The CDR3 DNA follows: TGTGCCAGCAGTTACTCGGGGAGGGACCAGCCCCAGCATTTT. This translates into CASSYSGRDQPQHF. The V call is TRBV6-5, the J call TRBJ1-5; a weak D match, TRBD1 (5 bases). The CDR3 spans 14 residues. Germline CDR1 MNHEY, CDR2 SVGAGI. V was cut by 0 bases and J by 7 bases, with 10 bases left in between.

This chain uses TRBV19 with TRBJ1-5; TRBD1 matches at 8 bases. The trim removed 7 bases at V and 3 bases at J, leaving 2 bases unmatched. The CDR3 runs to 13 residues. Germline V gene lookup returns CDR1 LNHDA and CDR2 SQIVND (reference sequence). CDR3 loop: CASTDRVNQPQHF. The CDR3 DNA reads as TGTGCCAGTACGGACAGGGTCAATCAGCCCCAGCATTTT.

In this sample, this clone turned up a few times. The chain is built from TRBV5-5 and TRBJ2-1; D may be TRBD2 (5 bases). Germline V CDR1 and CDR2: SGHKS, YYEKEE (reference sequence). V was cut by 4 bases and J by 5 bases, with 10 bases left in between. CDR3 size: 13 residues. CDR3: CASSTPSNNEQFF. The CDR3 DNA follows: TGTGCCAGCAGCACCCCTAGCAACAATGAGCAGTTCTTC.